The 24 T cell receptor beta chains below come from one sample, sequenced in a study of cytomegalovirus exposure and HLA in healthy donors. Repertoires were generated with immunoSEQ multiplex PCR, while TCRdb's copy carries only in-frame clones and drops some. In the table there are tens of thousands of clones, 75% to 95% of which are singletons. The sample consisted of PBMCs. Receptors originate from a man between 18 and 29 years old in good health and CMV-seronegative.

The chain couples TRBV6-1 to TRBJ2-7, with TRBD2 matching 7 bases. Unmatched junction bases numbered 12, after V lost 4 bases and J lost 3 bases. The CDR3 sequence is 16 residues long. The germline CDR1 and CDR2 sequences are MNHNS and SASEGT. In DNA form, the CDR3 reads TGTGCCAGCAGTGGGTCGGGGTCGGGAGGTAACTACGAGCAGTACTTC. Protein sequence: CASSGSGSGGNYEQYF.

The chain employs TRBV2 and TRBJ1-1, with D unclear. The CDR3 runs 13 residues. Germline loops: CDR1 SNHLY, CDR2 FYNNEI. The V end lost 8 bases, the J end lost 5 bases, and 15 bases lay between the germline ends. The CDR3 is CASQATLGTEAFF. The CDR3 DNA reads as TGTGCCAGCCAAGCAACCCTCGGGACTGAAGCTTTCTTT.

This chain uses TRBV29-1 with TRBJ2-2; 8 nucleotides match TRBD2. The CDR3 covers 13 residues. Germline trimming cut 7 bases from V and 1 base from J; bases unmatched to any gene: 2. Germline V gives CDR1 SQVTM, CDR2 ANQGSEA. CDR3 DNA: TGCAGCGCCAGCGGGAGGAACACCGGGGAGCTGTTTTTT. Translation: CSASGRNTGELFF.

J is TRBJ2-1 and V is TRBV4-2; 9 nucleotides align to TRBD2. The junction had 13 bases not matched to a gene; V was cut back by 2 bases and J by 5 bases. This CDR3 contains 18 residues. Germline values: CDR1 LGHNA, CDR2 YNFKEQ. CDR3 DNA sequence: TGTGCCAGCAGCCAAACAACACGGGGACTAGCCCTAAACAATGAGCAGTTCTTC. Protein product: CASSQTTRGLALNNEQFF.

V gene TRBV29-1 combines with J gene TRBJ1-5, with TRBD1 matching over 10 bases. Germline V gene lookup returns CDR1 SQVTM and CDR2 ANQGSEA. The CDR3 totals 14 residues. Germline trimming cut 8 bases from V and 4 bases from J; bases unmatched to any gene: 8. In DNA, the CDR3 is TGCAGCCTCCGGGGGGGACAGGGGAATCAGCCCCAGCATTTT. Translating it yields CSLRGGQGNQPQHF. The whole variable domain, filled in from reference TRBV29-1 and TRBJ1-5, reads SAVISQKPSRDICQRGTSLTIQCQVDSQVTMMFWYRQQPGQSLTLIATANQGSEATYESGFVIDKFPISRPNLTFSTLTVSNMSPEDSSIYLCSLRGGQGNQPQHFGDGTRLSIL.

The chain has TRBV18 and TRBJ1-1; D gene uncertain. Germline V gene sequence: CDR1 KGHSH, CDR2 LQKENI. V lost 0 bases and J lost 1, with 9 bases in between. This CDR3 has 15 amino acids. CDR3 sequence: CASSPPIRANTEAFF. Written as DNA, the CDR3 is TGTGCCAGCTCACCACCCATAAGAGCGAACACTGAAGCTTTCTTT.

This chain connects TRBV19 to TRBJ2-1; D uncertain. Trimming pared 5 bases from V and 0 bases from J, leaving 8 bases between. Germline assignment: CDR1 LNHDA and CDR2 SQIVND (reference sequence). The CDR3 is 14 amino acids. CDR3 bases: TGTGCCAGTAGTCCACTTAGCTCCTACAATGAGCAGTTCTTC. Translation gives CASSPLSSYNEQFF.

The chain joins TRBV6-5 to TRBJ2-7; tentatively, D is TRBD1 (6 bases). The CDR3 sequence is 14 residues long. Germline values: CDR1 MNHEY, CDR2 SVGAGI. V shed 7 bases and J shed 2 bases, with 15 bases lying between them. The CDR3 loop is CASKGELGAYEQYF. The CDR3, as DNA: TGTGCCAGCAAGGGGGAGTTGGGCGCCTACGAGCAGTACTTC.

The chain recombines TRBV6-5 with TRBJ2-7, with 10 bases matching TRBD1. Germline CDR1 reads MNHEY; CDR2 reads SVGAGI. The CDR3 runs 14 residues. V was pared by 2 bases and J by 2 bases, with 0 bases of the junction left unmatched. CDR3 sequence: CASSYGQGAYEQYF. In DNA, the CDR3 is TGTGCCAGCAGTTACGGACAGGGGGCCTACGAGCAGTACTTC.

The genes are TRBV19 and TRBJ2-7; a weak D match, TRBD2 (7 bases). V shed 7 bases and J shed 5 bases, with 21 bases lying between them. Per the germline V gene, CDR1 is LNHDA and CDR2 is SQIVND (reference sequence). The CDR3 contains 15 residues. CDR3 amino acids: CASKGGGAFVHEQYF. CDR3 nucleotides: TGTGCCAGTAAGGGAGGGGGAGCGTTCGTCCACGAGCAGTACTTC.

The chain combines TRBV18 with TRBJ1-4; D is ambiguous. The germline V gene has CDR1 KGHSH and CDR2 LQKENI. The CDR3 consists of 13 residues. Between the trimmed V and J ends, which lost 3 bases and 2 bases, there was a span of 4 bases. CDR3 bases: TGTGCCAGCTCACCCGGGACTAATGAAAAACTGTTTTTT. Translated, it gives CASSPGTNEKLFF.

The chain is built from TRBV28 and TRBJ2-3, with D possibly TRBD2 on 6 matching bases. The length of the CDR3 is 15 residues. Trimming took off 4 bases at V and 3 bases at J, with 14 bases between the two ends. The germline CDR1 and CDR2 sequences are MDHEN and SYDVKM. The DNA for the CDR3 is TGTGCCAGCAGTTCCCCGGCTAGCGCGACAGATACGCAGTATTTT. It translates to CASSSPASATDTQYF.

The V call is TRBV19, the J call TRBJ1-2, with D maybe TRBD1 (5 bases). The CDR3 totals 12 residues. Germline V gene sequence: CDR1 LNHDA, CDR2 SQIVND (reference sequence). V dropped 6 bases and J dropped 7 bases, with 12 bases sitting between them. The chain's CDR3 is CASREGDGGYTF. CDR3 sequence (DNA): TGTGCCAGTAGGGAAGGGGATGGTGGCTACACCTTC.

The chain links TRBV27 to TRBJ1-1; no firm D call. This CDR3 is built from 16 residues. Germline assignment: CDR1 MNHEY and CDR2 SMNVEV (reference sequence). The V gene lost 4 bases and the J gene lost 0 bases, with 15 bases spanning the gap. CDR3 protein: CASSSRPRKVNTEAFF. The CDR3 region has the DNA TGTGCCAGCAGTTCCCGGCCCAGGAAAGTGAACACTGAAGCTTTCTTT.

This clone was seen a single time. CDR3 bases: TGTGCCAGCAGCGGACAGGGGGGTTCGGAGACCCAGTACTTC. This sequence encodes CASSGQGGSETQYF. This chain links TRBV5-4 with TRBJ2-5; 10 positions match TRBD1. The germline V gene encodes CDR1 SGHNT and CDR2 YYREEE (reference sequence). The CDR3 covers 14 residues. The junction had 5 bases not matched to a gene; V was cut back by 4 bases and J by 5 bases.

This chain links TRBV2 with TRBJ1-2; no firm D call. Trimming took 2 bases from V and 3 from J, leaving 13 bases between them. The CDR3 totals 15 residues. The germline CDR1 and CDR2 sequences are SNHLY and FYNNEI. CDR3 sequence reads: CASSEKRGADYGYTF. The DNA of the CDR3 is TGTGCCAGCAGTGAAAAAAGAGGAGCGGACTATGGCTACACCTTC. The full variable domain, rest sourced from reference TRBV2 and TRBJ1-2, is EPEVTQTPSHQVTQMGQEVILRCVPISNHLYFYWYRQILGQKVEFLVSFYNNEISEKSEIFDDQFSVERPDGSNFTLKIRSTKLEDSAMYFCASSEKRGADYGYTFGSGTRLTVV.

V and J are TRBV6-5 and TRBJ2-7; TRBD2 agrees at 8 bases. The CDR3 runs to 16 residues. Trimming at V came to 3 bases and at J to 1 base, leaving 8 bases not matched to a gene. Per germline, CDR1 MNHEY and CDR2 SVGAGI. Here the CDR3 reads CASSYTSGGFSYEQYF. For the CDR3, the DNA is TGTGCCAGCAGTTATACGAGCGGGGGCTTTTCCTACGAGCAGTACTTC.

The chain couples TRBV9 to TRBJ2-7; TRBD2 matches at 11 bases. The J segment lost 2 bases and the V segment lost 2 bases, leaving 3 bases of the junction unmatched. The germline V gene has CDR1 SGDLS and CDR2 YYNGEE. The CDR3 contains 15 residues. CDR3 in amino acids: CASSVGLAVTYEQYF. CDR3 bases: TGTGCCAGCAGCGTGGGACTAGCGGTGACCTACGAGCAGTACTTC.

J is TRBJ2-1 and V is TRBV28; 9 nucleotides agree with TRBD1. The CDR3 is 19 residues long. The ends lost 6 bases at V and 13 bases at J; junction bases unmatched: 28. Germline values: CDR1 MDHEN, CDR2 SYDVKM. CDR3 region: CASSPYVLTPGQGRSGQFF. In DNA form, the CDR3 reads TGTGCCAGCAGCCCCTACGTCTTAACACCGGGACAGGGTAGATCGGGTCAGTTCTTC.

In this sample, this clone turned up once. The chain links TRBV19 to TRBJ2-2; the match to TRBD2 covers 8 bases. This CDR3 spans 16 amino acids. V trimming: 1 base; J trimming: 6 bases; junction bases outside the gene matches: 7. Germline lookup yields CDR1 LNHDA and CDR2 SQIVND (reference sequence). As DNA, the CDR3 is TGTGCCAGTAGTATAGCAGGCGGGAGGTTTCCCGGGGAGCTGTTTTTT. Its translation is CASSIAGGRFPGELFF.

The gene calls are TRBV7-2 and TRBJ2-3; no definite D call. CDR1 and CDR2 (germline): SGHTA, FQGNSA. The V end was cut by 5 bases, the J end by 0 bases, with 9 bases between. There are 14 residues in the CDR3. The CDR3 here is CASSVMGSTDTQYF. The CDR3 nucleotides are TGTGCCAGCAGCGTAATGGGCAGCACAGATACGCAGTATTTT.

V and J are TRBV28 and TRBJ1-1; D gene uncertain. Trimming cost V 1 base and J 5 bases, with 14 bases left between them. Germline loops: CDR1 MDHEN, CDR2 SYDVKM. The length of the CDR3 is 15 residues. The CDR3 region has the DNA TGTGCCAGCAGTTTATATGGGAGACTTACGACTGAAGCTTTCTTT. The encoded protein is CASSLYGRLTTEAFF.

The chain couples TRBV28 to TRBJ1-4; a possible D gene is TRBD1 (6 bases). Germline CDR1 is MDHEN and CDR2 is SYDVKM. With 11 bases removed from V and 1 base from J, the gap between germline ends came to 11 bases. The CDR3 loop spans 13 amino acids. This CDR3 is CACAGETNEKLFF. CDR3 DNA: TGTGCCTGCGCAGGGGAAACTAATGAAAAACTGTTTTTT.

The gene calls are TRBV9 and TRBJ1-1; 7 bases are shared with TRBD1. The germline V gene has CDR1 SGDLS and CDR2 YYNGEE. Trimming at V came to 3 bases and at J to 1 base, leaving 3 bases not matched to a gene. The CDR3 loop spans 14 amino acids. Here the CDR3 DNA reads TGTGCCAGCAGCGCAAACAGGGGGAACACTGAAGCTTTCTTT. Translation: CASSANRGNTEAFF.